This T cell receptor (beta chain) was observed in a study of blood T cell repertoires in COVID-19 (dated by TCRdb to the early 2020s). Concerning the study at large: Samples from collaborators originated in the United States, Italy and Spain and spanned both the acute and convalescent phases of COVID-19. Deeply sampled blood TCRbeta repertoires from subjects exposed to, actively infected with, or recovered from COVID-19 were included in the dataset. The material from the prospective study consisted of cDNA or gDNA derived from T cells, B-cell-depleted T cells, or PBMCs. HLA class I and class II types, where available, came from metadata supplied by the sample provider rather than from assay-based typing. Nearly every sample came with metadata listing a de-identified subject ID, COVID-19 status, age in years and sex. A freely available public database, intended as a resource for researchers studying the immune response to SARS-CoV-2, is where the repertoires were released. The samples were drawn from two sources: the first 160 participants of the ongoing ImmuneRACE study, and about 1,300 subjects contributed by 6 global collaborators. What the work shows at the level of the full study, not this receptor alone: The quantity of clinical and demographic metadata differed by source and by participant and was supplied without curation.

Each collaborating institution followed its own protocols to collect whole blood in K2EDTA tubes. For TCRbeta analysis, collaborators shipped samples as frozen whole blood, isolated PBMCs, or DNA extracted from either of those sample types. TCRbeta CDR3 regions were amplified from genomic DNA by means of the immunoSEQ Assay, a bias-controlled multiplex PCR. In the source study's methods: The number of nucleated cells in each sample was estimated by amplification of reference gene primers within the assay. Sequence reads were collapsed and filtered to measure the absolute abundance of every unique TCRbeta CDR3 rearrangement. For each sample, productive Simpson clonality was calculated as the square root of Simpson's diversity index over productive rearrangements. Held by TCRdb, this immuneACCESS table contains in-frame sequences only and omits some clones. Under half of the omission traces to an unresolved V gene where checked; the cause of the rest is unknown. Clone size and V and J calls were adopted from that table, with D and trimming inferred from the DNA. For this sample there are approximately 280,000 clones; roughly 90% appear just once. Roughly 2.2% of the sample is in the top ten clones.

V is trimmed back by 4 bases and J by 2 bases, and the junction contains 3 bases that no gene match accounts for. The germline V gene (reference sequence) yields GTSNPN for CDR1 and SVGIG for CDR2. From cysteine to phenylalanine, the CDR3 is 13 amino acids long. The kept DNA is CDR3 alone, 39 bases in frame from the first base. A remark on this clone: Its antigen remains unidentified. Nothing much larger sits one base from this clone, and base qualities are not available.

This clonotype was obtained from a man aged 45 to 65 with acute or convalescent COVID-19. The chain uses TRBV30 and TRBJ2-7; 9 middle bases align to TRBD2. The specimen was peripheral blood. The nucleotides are TGTGCCTGGAATAGCGGGGGCACCTACGAGCAGTACTTC. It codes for CAWNSGGTYEQYF.